This T cell receptor beta chain was sequenced in a study of T cell repertoires in cytomegalovirus infection. The overall study: Indications came from public TCR beta signatures; they pointed to CMV infection and to a matching HLA type. Whole-study results and caveats: Using cumulative public TCR beta family frequency, the authors identified those who carried CMV together with the relevant HLA.

The J segment lost 4 bases and the V segment lost 0 bases, leaving 5 bases of the junction unmatched. Germline assignment: CDR1 WNHNN and CDR2 SYGVQD (reference sequence). This CDR3 spans 16 amino acids. This clonotype was detected only a few times. Its antigen remains unidentified. In TCRdb, the reads were re-called with MiXCR into one record per CDR3 protein. Among fewer than 1,000,000 distinct CDR3 sequences listed, less than 35% were seen once. The TCR was taken from a human donor in good health (CMV status not recorded). Some clones in this sample may be carry-over from other donors' samples. The starting material was cultured CD8+ T cells from PBMCs, obtained from culture after CMV antigen stimulation. V usage is TRBV10-1 and J usage is TRBJ2-3; 9 positions match TRBD2. CDR3 region: CASSESRRGGPDTQYF. In DNA form, the CDR3 reads TGCGCCAGCAGTGAGTCGAGGCGGGGGGGTCCAGATACGCAGTATTTT.